This T cell receptor (beta chain) was captured by sequencing in a study of T cell responses to AZD1222 COVID-19 vaccine. Trimming took 5 bases from V and 5 from J, leaving 16 bases between them. Looked up from germline, CDR1 is MDHEN and CDR2 is SYDVKM. The CDR3 loop spans 14 amino acids. Assay used: immunoSEQ multiplex PCR; TCRdb lists only in-frame clones, some missing. The sample has some 89,000 clones, roughly 87% seen once. This clone was observed once. Sequencing used peripheral blood, obtained on day 0 of AZD1222 vaccination. The rearrangement links TRBV28 to TRBJ2-7; D is ambiguous. This sequence originates from an adult in good health. CDR3 region: CASSPPGLINEQYF. The CDR3 coding sequence is TGTGCCAGCAGTCCTCCTGGGCTCATCAACGAGCAGTACTTC. Variable domain in full (rest from reference TRBV28 and TRBJ2-7): DVKVTQSSRYLVKRTGEKVFLECVQDMDHENMFWYRQDPGLGLRLIYFSYDVKMKEKGDIPEGYSVSREKKERFSLILESASTNQTSMYLCASSPPGLINEQYFGPGTRLTVT.